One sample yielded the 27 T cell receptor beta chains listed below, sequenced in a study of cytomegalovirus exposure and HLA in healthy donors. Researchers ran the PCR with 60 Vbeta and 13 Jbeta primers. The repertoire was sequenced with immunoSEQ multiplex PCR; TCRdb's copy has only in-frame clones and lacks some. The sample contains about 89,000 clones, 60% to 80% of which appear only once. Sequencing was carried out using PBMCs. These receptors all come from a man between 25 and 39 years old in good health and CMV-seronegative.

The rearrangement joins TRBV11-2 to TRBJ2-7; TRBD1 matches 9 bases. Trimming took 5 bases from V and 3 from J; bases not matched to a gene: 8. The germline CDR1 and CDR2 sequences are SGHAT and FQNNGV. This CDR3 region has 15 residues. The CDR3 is CASSGPGTGSYEQYF. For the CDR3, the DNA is TGTGCCAGCAGCGGTCCCGGGACAGGGAGCTACGAGCAGTACTTC. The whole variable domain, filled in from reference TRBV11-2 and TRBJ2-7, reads EAGVAQSPRYKIIEKRQSVAFWCNPISGHATLYWYQQILGQGPKLLIQFQNNGVVDDSQLPKDRFSAERLKGVDSTLKIQPAKLEDSAVYLCASSGPGTGSYEQYFGPGTRLTVT.

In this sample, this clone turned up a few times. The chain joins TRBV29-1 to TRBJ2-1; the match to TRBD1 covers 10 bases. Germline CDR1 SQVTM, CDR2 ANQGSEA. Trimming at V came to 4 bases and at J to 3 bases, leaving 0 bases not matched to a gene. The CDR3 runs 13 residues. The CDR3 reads CSVGTGGYNEQFF. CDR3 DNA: TGCAGCGTTGGGACAGGGGGCTACAATGAGCAGTTCTTC.

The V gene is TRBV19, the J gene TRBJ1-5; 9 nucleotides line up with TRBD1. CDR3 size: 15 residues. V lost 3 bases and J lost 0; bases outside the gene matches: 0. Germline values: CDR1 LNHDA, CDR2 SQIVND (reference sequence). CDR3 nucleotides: TGTGCCAGTAGTATGGACAGGGGTAGCAATCAGCCCCAGCATTTT. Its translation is CASSMDRGSNQPQHF.

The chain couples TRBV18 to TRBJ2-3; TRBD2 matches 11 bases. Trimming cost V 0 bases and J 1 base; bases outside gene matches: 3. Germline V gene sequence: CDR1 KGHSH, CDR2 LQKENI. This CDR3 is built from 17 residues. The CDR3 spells CASSPPLSGRGTDTQYF. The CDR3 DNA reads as TGTGCCAGCTCACCACCCCTTAGCGGGAGGGGCACAGATACGCAGTATTTT.

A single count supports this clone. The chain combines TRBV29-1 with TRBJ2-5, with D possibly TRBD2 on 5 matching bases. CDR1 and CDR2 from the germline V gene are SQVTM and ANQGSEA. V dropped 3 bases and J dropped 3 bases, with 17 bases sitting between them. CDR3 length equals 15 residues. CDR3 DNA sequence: TGCAGCGTTGATACCGGGATCGAAGGAAAAGAGACCCAGTACTTC. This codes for CSVDTGIEGKETQYF. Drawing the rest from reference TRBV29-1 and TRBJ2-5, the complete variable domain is SAVISQKPSRDICQRGTSLTIQCQVDSQVTMMFWYRQQPGQSLTLIATANQGSEATYESGFVIDKFPISRPNLTFSTLTVSNMSPEDSSIYLCSVDTGIEGKETQYFGPGTRLLVL.

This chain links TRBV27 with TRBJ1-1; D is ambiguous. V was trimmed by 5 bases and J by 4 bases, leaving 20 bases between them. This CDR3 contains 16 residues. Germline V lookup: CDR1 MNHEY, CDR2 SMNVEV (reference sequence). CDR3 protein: CASSHARGGIGTEAFF. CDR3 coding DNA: TGTGCCAGCAGTCATGCCCGAGGCGGTATAGGCACTGAAGCTTTCTTT.

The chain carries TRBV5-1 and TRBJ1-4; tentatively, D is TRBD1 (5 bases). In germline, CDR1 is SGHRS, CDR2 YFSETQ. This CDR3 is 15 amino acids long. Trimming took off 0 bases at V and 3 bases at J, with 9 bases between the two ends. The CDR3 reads CASSLAGRANEKLFF. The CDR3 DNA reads TGCGCCAGCAGCTTGGCCGGCAGGGCTAATGAAAAACTGTTTTTT.

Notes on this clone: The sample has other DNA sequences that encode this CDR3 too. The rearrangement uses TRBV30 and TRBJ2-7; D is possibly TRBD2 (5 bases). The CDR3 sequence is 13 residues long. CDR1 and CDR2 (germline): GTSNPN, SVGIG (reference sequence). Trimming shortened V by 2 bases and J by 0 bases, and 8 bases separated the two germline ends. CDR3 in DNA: TGTGCCTGGAGTACTGGGAGCTCCTACGAGCAGTACTTC. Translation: CAWSTGSSYEQYF.

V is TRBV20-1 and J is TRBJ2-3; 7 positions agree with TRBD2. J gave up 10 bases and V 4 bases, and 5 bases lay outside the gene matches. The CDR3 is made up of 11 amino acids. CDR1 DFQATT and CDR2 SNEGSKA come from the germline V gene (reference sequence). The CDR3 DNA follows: TGCAGTGCTATAAAGCGGGGAGCGCAGTATTTT. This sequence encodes CSAIKRGAQYF.

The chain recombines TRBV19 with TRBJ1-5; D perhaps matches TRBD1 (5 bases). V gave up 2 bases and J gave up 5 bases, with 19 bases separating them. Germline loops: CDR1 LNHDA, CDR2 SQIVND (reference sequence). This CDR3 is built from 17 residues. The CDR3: CASSIRVWGGVDQPQHF. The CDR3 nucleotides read TGTGCCAGTAGTATAAGGGTCTGGGGCGGGGTAGATCAGCCCCAGCATTTT.

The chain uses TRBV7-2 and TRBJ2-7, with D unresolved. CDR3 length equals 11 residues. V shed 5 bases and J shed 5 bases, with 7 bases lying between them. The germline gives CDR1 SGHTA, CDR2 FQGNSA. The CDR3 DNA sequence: TGTGCCAGCAGCCCCCGTGACGAGCAGTACTTC. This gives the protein CASSPRDEQYF.

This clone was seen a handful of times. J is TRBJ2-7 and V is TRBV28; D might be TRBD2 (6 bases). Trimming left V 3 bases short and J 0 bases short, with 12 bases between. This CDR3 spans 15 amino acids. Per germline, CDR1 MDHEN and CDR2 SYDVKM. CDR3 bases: TGTGCCAGCAGTTTTTGGCGGGACGGCTCCTACGAGCAGTACTTC. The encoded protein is CASSFWRDGSYEQYF.

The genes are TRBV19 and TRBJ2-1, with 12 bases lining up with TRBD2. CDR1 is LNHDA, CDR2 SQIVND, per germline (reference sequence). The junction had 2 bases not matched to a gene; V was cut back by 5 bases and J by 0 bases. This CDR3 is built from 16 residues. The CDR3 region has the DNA TGTGCCAGTAGTGGACTAGCGGGGATCTCCTACAATGAGCAGTTCTTC. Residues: CASSGLAGISYNEQFF.

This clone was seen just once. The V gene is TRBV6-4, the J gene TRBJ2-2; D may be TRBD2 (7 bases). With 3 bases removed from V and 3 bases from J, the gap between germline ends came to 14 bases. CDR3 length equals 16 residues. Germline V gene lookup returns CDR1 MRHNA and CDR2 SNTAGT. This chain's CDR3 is CASSEGGGRDTGELFF. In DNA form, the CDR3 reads TGTGCCAGCAGTGAAGGGGGGGGCCGGGACACCGGGGAGCTGTTTTTT.

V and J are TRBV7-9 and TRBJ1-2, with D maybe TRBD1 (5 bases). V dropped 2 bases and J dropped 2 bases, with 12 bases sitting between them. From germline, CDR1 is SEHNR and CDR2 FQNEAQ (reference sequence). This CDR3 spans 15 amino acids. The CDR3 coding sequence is TGTGCCAGCAGCTTAATCGCAGGGCACAACTATGGCTACACCTTC. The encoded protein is CASSLIAGHNYGYTF.

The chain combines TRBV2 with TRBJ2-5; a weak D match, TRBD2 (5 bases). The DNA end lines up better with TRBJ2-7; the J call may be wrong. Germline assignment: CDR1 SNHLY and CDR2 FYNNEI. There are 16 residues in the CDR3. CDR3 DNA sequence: TGTGCCAGCAGTGACACTCCATACCGGGACTCCTACGAGCAGTACTTC. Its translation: CASSDTPYRDSYEQYF.

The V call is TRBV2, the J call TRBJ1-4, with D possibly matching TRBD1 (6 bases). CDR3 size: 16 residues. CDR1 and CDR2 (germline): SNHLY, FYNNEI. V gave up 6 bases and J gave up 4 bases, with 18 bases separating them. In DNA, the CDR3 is TGTGCCAGCAGGAGGACAGAGCTACTGATTAATGAAAAACTGTTTTTT. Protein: CASRRTELLINEKLFF.

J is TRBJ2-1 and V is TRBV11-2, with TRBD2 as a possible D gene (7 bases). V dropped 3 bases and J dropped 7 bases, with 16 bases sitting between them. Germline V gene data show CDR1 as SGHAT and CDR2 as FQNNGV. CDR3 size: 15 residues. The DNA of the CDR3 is TGTGCCAGCAGCTTGGGTGGGGGGGCCTGGAATGAGCAGTTCTTC. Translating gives CASSLGGGAWNEQFF.

This CDR3 is CASGGLAAYNEQFF. CDR3 nucleotide sequence: TGTGCCAGCGGTGGACTAGCAGCCTACAATGAGCAGTTCTTC. The rearrangement uses TRBV28 and TRBJ2-1, with 8 positions matching TRBD2. This CDR3 region has 14 residues. CDR1 is MDHEN and CDR2 is SYDVKM in the germline V gene. After removal of 8 bases from V and 2 bases from J, the junction contained 5 bases not matched to a gene.

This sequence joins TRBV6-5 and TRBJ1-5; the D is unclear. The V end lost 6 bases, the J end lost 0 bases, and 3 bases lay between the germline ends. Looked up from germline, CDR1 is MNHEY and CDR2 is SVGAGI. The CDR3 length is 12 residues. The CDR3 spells CASSHSNQPQHF. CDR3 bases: TGTGCCAGCAGCCATAGCAATCAGCCCCAGCATTTT.

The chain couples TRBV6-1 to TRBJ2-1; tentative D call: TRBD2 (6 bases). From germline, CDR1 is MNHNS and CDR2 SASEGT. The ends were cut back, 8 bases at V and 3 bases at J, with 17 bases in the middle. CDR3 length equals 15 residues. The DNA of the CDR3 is TGTGCCAGCGGTACCCAGGGAGGATTCTACAATGAGCAGTTCTTC. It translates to CASGTQGGFYNEQFF.

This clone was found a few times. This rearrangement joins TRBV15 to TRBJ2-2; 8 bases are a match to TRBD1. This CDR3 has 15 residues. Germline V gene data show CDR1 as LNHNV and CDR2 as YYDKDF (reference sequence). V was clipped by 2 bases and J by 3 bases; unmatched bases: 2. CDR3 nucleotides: TGTGCCACCAGCAGACAGGGGGCTGACACCGGGGAGCTGTTTTTT. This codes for CATSRQGADTGELFF.

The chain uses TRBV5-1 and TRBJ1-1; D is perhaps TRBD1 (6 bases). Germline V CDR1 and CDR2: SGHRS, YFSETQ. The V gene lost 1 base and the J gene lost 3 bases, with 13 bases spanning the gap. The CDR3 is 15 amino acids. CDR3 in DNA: TGCGCCAGCAGCTTGAGCCCAAACAGGGACACTGAAGCTTTCTTT. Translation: CASSLSPNRDTEAFF.

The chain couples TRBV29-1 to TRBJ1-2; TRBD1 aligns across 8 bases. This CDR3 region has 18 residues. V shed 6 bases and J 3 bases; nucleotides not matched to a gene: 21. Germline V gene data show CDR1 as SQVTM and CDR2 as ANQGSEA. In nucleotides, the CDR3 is TGCAGCGTCGTTCCAAGGGGACAGGAGAGGGGGGGTGACTATGGCTACACCTTC. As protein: CSVVPRGQERGGDYGYTF.

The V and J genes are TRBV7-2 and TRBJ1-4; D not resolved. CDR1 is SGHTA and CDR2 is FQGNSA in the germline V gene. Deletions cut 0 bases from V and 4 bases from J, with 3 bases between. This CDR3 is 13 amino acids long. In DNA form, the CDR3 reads TGTGCCAGCAGCTTAGCCCTTAATGAAAAACTGTTTTTT. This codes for CASSLALNEKLFF.

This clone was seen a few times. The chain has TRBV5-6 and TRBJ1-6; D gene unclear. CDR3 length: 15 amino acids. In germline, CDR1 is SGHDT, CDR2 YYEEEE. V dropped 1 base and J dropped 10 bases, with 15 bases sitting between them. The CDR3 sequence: CASSLLGNNGSPLHF. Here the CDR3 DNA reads TGTGCCAGCAGCTTGTTGGGCAATAACGGATCACCCCTCCACTTT. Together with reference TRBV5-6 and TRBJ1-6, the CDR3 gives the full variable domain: DAGVTQSPTHLIKTRGQQVTLRCSPKSGHDTVSWYQQALGQGPQFIFQYYEEEERQRGNFPDRFSGHQFPNYSSELNVNALLLGDSALYLCASSLLGNNGSPLHFGNGTRLTVT.

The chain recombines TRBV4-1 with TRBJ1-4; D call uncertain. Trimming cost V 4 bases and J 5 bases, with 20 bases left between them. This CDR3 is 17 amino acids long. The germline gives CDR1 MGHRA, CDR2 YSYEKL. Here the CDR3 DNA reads TGCGCCAGCAGCCCCCGCCCCGCCCGGGATGTAAATGAAAAACTGTTTTTT. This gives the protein CASSPRPARDVNEKLFF.